The 9 T cell receptor beta chains below were found in one sample sequenced in a study of blood T cell repertoires in COVID-19. Method: immunoSEQ multiplex PCR; TCRdb's copy keeps in-frame clones and lacks some. The sample lists 150,000 to 200,000 clones; roughly 76% were seen once. Sequencing used peripheral blood. These receptors were collected from a woman over 75 with COVID-19, enrolled during active disease.

This clone was detected once. This sequence joins TRBV19 and TRBJ2-1; tentatively, D is TRBD2 (6 bases). Germline V gene sequence: CDR1 LNHDA, CDR2 SQIVND (reference sequence). V was pared by 3 bases and J by 5 bases, with 11 bases between. This CDR3 has 14 residues. This CDR3 is CASSIRGSNNEQFF. Written as DNA, the CDR3 is TGTGCCAGTAGTATCCGGGGGTCCAACAATGAGCAGTTCTTC.

The rearrangement links TRBV12-5 to TRBJ1-1; D is unresolved. Germline CDR1 and CDR2: LGHNT and FRNRAP. CDR3 length: 15 amino acids. V shed 0 bases and J shed 5 bases, with 13 bases lying between them. CDR3 bases: TGTGCTAGTGGTTTGGTACTTCAGGCAGCAACTGAAGCTTTCTTT. It yields the protein CASGLVLQAATEAFF. The entire variable domain, with the rest obtained from reference TRBV12-5 and TRBJ1-1, is as follows: DARVTQTPRHKVTEMGQEVTMRCQPILGHNTVFWYRQTMMQGLELLAYFRNRAPLDDSGMPKDRFSAEMPDATLATLKIQPSEPRDSAVYFCASGLVLQAATEAFFGQGTRLTVV.

The chain has TRBV7-9 and TRBJ2-1, with 7 bases aligning to TRBD1. Germline CDR1 SEHNR, CDR2 FQNEAQ (reference sequence). V lost 3 bases, J lost 6 bases, and 2 bases stayed unmatched. The CDR3 is made up of 13 amino acids. CDR3 loop: CASSFYRGNEQFF. The CDR3, as DNA: TGTGCCAGCAGCTTTTACAGGGGCAATGAGCAGTTCTTC.

The chain employs TRBV24-1 and TRBJ2-7, with TRBD1 matching 10 bases. Germline V gene lookup returns CDR1 KGHDR and CDR2 SFDVKD. CDR3 length: 15 residues. J was trimmed by 3 bases and V by 2 bases; bases with no gene match: 3. The CDR3 sequence: CATSDSRDRGYEQYF. Written as DNA, the CDR3 is TGTGCCACCAGTGATTCACGGGACAGGGGCTACGAGCAGTACTTC.

The genes are TRBV15 and TRBJ1-1, with 7 bases fitting TRBD1. CDR1 is LNHNV, CDR2 YYDKDF, per germline (reference sequence). There are 12 residues in the CDR3. The ends lost 3 bases at V and 10 bases at J; junction bases unmatched: 5. The CDR3 DNA follows: TGTGCCACCAGCAGTGGGGACAGCATAGCTTTCTTT. Translating gives CATSSGDSIAFF.

This clone was seen only a few times. J is TRBJ1-1 and V is TRBV7-9, with D uncertain. The CDR3 contains 13 residues. Germline assignment: CDR1 SEHNR and CDR2 FQNEAQ (reference sequence). The V end was cut by 5 bases, the J end by 0 bases, with 7 bases between. The CDR3 coding sequence is TGTGCCAGCAGCATTACAGTGAACACTGAAGCTTTCTTT. Protein: CASSITVNTEAFF.

This clone was found a few times. The chain uses TRBV4-2 and TRBJ1-3; the match to TRBD1 covers 7 bases. Germline V lookup: CDR1 LGHNA, CDR2 YNFKEQ. Trimming removed 0 bases from V and 7 bases from J; junction bases left unmatched: 21. This CDR3 is built from 20 residues. CDR3 in DNA: TGTGCCAGCAGCCAAGATCTAGGGACGGGACAGATCGTTTCTTGGAACACCATATATTTT. It is translated as CASSQDLGTGQIVSWNTIYF.

The chain joins TRBV11-3 to TRBJ2-1; the D gene is possibly TRBD1 (5 bases). Germline V gene lookup returns CDR1 SGHNT and CDR2 YENEEA. The CDR3 is made up of 15 amino acids. V dropped 1 base and J dropped 2 bases, with 9 bases sitting between them. CDR3 in amino acids: CASSLVQGTYNEQFF. Written as DNA, the CDR3 is TGTGCCAGCAGCTTAGTCCAGGGAACCTACAATGAGCAGTTCTTC. The full variable domain, in which reference TRBV11-3 and TRBJ2-1 provide the parts outside the CDR3, is EAGVVQSPRYKIIEKKQPVAFWCNPISGHNTLYWYLQNLGQGPELLIRYENEEAVDDSQLPKDRFSAERLKGVDSTLKIQPAELGDSAVYLCASSLVQGTYNEQFFGPGTRLTVL.

The rearrangement uses TRBV18 and TRBJ2-7, with TRBD1 as a possible D gene (7 bases). The V end was cut by 3 bases, the J end by 3 bases, with 15 bases between. CDR1 KGHSH and CDR2 LQKENI come from the germline V gene. CDR3 length equals 15 residues. The CDR3 here is CASSPGSGGGYEQYF. The CDR3 coding sequence is TGTGCCAGCTCACCCGGGTCAGGGGGAGGCTACGAGCAGTACTTC.